A single sample is the source of the 24 T cell receptor beta chains below, sequenced in a study of shared clonotypes between healthy human individuals. The method was immunoSEQ multiplex PCR; TCRdb's version includes in-frame clones alone and lacks a portion of them. This sample has about 1.1 million clones; 77% occur once, and the top ten carry almost 0.9%. The sequencing sample was made of memory CD4+ T cells from PBMCs. Subset denoted: CD45RA-negative fraction. These receptors came from a young man in good health. Some clones in this sample may be carry-over from other donors' samples.

The chain recombines TRBV9 with TRBJ1-2; no clear D gene. This CDR3 is 12 amino acids long. Trimming pared 2 bases from V and 8 bases from J, leaving 10 bases between. Per the germline V gene, CDR1 is SGDLS and CDR2 is YYNGEE. CDR3 DNA sequence: TGTGCCAGCAGCGTCCACGAGGGAGGCTACACCTTC. This translates into CASSVHEGGYTF.

The V and J genes are TRBV30 and TRBJ1-1; no clear D. From germline, CDR1 is GTSNPN and CDR2 SVGIG (reference sequence). The V end lost 2 bases, the J end lost 3 bases, and 13 bases lay between the germline ends. The CDR3 is 14 residues long. CDR3 sequence (DNA): TGTGCCTGGAGTCTGGAGACAACGCACACTGAAGCTTTCTTT. Amino acids: CAWSLETTHTEAFF.

This clone was counted a few times. V and J are TRBV14 and TRBJ1-3; 8 nucleotides match TRBD1. Germline V CDR1 and CDR2: SGHDN, FVKESK. The CDR3 length is 16 residues. J was trimmed by 3 bases and V by 4 bases; bases with no gene match: 8. CDR3 sequence (DNA): TGTGCCAGCAGCCGAACAGGGGGTTTAGGTGGAAACACCATATATTTT. Protein product: CASSRTGGLGGNTIYF.

The V call is TRBV6-4, the J call TRBJ1-2; 8 bases fit TRBD1. CDR3 length: 13 amino acids. In germline, CDR1 is MRHNA, CDR2 SNTAGT. V shed 6 bases, J shed 7 bases, and the junction held 7 bases outside the gene matches. The CDR3 DNA reads TGTGCCAGCAGCGGACAGGGTGGTTTTGGCTACACCTTC. This codes for CASSGQGGFGYTF.

This clone was observed a handful of times. The chain uses TRBV25-1 and TRBJ1-5; a possible D gene is TRBD1 (5 bases). The CDR3 runs 14 residues. Trimming cost V 2 bases and J 7 bases, with 12 bases left between them. Germline V gives CDR1 MGHDK, CDR2 SYGVNS. In nucleotides, the CDR3 is TGTGCCAGCAGTGAACGCAGGGTCAACCAGCCCCAGCATTTT. Translating gives CASSERRVNQPQHF.

V usage is TRBV11-3 and J usage is TRBJ2-7; D perhaps matches TRBD2 (6 bases). The CDR3 is 14 amino acids. Germline V CDR1 and CDR2: SGHNT, YENEEA. V was trimmed by 0 bases and J by 6 bases, leaving 12 bases between them. The CDR3 spells CASSLDYSGAEQYF. CDR3 coding DNA: TGTGCCAGCAGCTTAGATTATTCGGGAGCCGAGCAGTACTTC. The full variable domain, in which reference TRBV11-3 and TRBJ2-7 provide the parts outside the CDR3, is EAGVVQSPRYKIIEKKQPVAFWCNPISGHNTLYWYLQNLGQGPELLIRYENEEAVDDSQLPKDRFSAERLKGVDSTLKIQPAELGDSAVYLCASSLDYSGAEQYFGPGTRLTVT.

CDR3 sequence (DNA): TGTGCCTGTTCGTCCTCTGGGGCCAACGTCCTGACTTTC. Protein product: CACSSSGANVLTF. V gene TRBV30 combines with J gene TRBJ2-6; D gene ambiguous. The CDR3 runs 13 residues. The ends were cut back, 6 bases at V and 0 bases at J, with 6 bases in the middle. From germline, CDR1 is GTSNPN and CDR2 SVGIG (reference sequence). Combining the CDR3 with reference TRBV30 and TRBJ2-6 gives the whole variable domain SQTIHQWPATLVQPVGSPLSLECTVEGTSNPNLYWYRQAAGRGLQLLFYSVGIGQISSEVPQNLSASRPQDRQFILSSKKLLLSDSGFYLCACSSSGANVLTFGAGSRLTVL.

V usage is TRBV21-1 and J usage is TRBJ2-7; TRBD1 is the table's D call and was not checked against the DNA. TRBV21-1 is given as a pseudogene. CDR3 size: 14 residues. The CDR3 here is CAILPTGENNEQYF. For the CDR3, the DNA is TGTGCCATCCTACCGACAGGGGAAAATAACGAGCAGTACTTC.

This chain joins TRBV6-1 and TRBJ2-2, with D uncertain. V lost 7 bases, J lost 6 bases, and 6 bases lay in between. The CDR3 runs to 11 residues. Per the germline V gene, CDR1 is MNHNS and CDR2 is SASEGT. The CDR3 DNA follows: TGTGCCAGCACCGGTCCCGGGGAGCTGTTTTTT. Translating gives CASTGPGELFF.

This clone showed up just once. V gene TRBV19 combines with J gene TRBJ2-2; D call uncertain. The CDR3 is 13 residues long. V lost 3 bases to trimming and J lost 4 bases, with 6 bases between them. Germline values: CDR1 LNHDA, CDR2 SQIVND (reference sequence). The CDR3 here is CASSMIITGELFF. CDR3 in DNA: TGTGCCAGTAGTATGATTATCACCGGGGAGCTGTTTTTT.

The chain has TRBV19 and TRBJ2-1; D is unclear. Germline V gene sequence: CDR1 LNHDA, CDR2 SQIVND (reference sequence). The CDR3 has 16 residues. The V gene lost 7 bases and the J gene lost 1 base, with 17 bases spanning the gap. CDR3 sequence (DNA): TGTGCCAGTACATCAAATCCCCGAAGGTCCTACAATGAGCAGTTCTTC. It specifies CASTSNPRRSYNEQFF.

The V and J genes are TRBV29-1 and TRBJ2-2; D possibly corresponds to TRBD2 (6 bases). This CDR3 contains 15 residues. Trimming cost V 0 bases and J 5 bases, with 13 bases left between them. CDR1 and CDR2 from the germline V gene are SQVTM and ANQGSEA. The CDR3 DNA follows: TGCAGCGTTGAAGATCCCGGGGGTCGGACCGGGGAGCTGTTTTTT. The encoded protein is CSVEDPGGRTGELFF.

This chain uses TRBV7-3 with TRBJ2-1; 13 bases are a match to TRBD2. The CDR3 extends over 15 amino acids. Trimming removed 5 bases from V and 6 bases from J; junction bases left unmatched: 4. Germline CDR1 SGHTA, CDR2 FQGTGA. In DNA, the CDR3 is TGTGCCAGCAGCCCACGACTAGCGGGAGGCAATGAGCAGTTCTTC. Protein: CASSPRLAGGNEQFF.

This clone showed up just once. The chain employs TRBV29-1 and TRBJ2-5, with no clear D. The CDR3 has 12 amino acids. Germline assignment: CDR1 SQVTM and CDR2 ANQGSEA. V was trimmed by 4 bases and J by 2 bases, leaving 8 bases between them. CDR3 residues: CSVAIYQETQYF. The CDR3 DNA sequence: TGCAGCGTTGCGATCTATCAAGAGACCCAGTACTTC.

The chain carries TRBV27 and TRBJ2-7; 10 bases agree with TRBD2. The CDR3 contains 15 residues. Germline-derived CDR1 and CDR2 are MNHEY and SMNVEV (reference sequence). The junction had 6 bases not matched to a gene; V was cut back by 2 bases and J by 5 bases. The CDR3 here is CASSLMLAGAHEQYF. CDR3 coding DNA: TGTGCCAGCAGTTTAATGCTAGCGGGAGCCCACGAGCAGTACTTC.

This clone was seen a few times. The chain combines TRBV2 with TRBJ2-7; 7 nucleotides match TRBD2. V was pared by 3 bases and J by 4 bases, with 6 bases of the junction left unmatched. This CDR3 is 14 amino acids long. Germline V lookup: CDR1 SNHLY, CDR2 FYNNEI. CDR3 nucleotide sequence: TGTGCCAGCAGTGAGGGGCGGGAGTTGTACGAGCAGTACTTC. Translation gives CASSEGRELYEQYF.

The V and J genes are TRBV5-4 and TRBJ2-3, with D possibly TRBD1 on 5 matching bases. Trimming stripped 4 bases from V and 5 bases from J, with 14 bases between. The CDR3 spans 14 residues. Germline V gene sequence: CDR1 SGHNT, CDR2 YYREEE (reference sequence). Here the CDR3 DNA reads TGTGCCAGCAGCAACCGCCGGCAGGGAGATACGCAGTATTTT. It translates to CASSNRRQGDTQYF. Variable domain in full (rest from reference TRBV5-4 and TRBJ2-3): ETGVTQSPTHLIKTRGQQVTLRCSSQSGHNTVSWYQQALGQGPQFIFQYYREEENGRGNFPPRFSGLQFPNYSSELNVNALELDDSALYLCASSNRRQGDTQYFGPGTRLTVL.

Remarks on this clone: It may be a read error: a sequence one base away is much more abundant. The sample holds other DNA sequences that translate to the same CDR3. The chain joins TRBV2 to TRBJ2-2; D gene uncertain. Between the trimmed V and J ends, which lost 4 bases and 5 bases, there was a span of 2 bases. Germline V gene sequence: CDR1 SNHLY, CDR2 FYNNEI. This CDR3 spans 11 amino acids. The chain's CDR3 is CASSVTGELFF. CDR3 bases: TGTGCCAGCAGTGTAACCGGGGAGCTGTTTTTT.

V is TRBV7-3 and J is TRBJ2-1; the match to TRBD2 covers 8 bases. V shed 5 bases, J shed 9 bases, and the junction held 6 bases outside the gene matches. This CDR3 is 13 amino acids long. Germline V gene sequence: CDR1 SGHTA, CDR2 FQGTGA. The CDR3 here is CASSPAAGGEQFF. As DNA, the CDR3 is TGTGCCAGCAGCCCAGCGGCGGGGGGTGAGCAGTTCTTC. Together with reference TRBV7-3 and TRBJ2-1, the CDR3 gives the full variable domain: GAGVSQTPSNKVTEKGKYVELRCDPISGHTALYWYRQSLGQGPEFLIYFQGTGAADDSGLPNDRFFAVRPEGSVSTLKIQRTERGDSAVYLCASSPAAGGEQFFGPGTRLTVL.

In its sample, this clone was seen once. This chain joins TRBV28 and TRBJ2-2; D assignment may be TRBD1 or TRBD2 (5 bases each). The CDR3 has 16 residues. Germline V gene data show CDR1 as MDHEN and CDR2 as SYDVKM. V dropped 5 bases and J dropped 3 bases, with 16 bases sitting between them. CDR3 coding DNA: TGTGCCAGCAGTCCCTGGGGTAGAGGGGACACCGGGGAGCTGTTTTTT. Translating gives CASSPWGRGDTGELFF.

The chain combines TRBV6-1 with TRBJ2-7; possibly TRBD2 for D (5 bases). Germline V gene lookup returns CDR1 MNHNS and CDR2 SASEGT. V gave up 8 bases and J gave up 2 bases, with 19 bases separating them. The CDR3 has 15 residues. The CDR3 reads CASFDGLAGTYEQYF. CDR3 nucleotides: TGTGCCAGCTTTGACGGCCTAGCTGGCACCTACGAGCAGTACTTC.

This clone was counted only a few times. The rearrangement uses TRBV2 and TRBJ2-1; 7 bases line up with TRBD2. Germline V gene sequence: CDR1 SNHLY, CDR2 FYNNEI. V shed 5 bases and J 7 bases; nucleotides not matched to a gene: 11. The CDR3 contains 15 residues. The CDR3 loop reads CASSLLGGGQNEQFF. The CDR3 DNA sequence: TGTGCCAGCAGTCTTCTTGGGGGAGGGCAGAATGAGCAGTTCTTC.

This sequence joins TRBV28 and TRBJ2-7, with 7 bases that match TRBD1. Trimming removed 6 bases from V and 0 bases from J; junction bases left unmatched: 8. The CDR3 covers 15 residues. Germline V gene lookup returns CDR1 MDHEN and CDR2 SYDVKM. CDR3 protein: CASSKPGQHSYEQYF. The CDR3 DNA reads TGTGCCAGCAGCAAACCGGGACAGCACTCCTACGAGCAGTACTTC.

The V and J genes are TRBV28 and TRBJ2-1; no clear D gene. Deletions cut 7 bases from V and 0 bases from J, with 13 bases between. The CDR3 sequence is 15 residues long. Germline assignment: CDR1 MDHEN and CDR2 SYDVKM. CDR3 in amino acids: CASTPFGFSYNEQFF. CDR3 sequence (DNA): TGTGCCAGCACCCCATTCGGGTTCTCCTACAATGAGCAGTTCTTC. Combining the CDR3 with reference TRBV28 and TRBJ2-1 gives the whole variable domain DVKVTQSSRYLVKRTGEKVFLECVQDMDHENMFWYRQDPGLGLRLIYFSYDVKMKEKGDIPEGYSVSREKKERFSLILESASTNQTSMYLCASTPFGFSYNEQFFGPGTRLTVL.